The clone carrying this T cell receptor beta chain was recorded at least ten times. The antigen is unknown. The sample originates from a study of early T cells in non-severe SARS-CoV-2 infection. Study in general: Sequencing input comprised bulk RNA from unsorted whole blood; chain pairing was not available. Study outcomes and limitations: Database matching using VDJdb favored anti-spike CD8 responses, with private and CD4 specificities left missing.

Unique molecular identifiers tagged individual cDNA molecules. TCRdb independently ran MiXCR on the 5' RACE reads; one entry per CDR3 protein. The sample includes fewer than 80,000 distinct CDR3 sequences, about 10% of them seen just once. This CDR3 region has 16 residues. V lost 3 bases to trimming and J lost 5 bases; unmatched junction nucleotides: 8. Germline V gene data show CDR1 as LNHDA and CDR2 as SQIVND (reference sequence). The chain carries TRBV19 and TRBJ2-5; 11 bases are a match to TRBD2. Source: whole blood, taken at baseline. This TCR came from an adult who was a healthcare worker with PCR-confirmed SARS-CoV-2 infection or an uninfected control (not recorded which). CDR3 nucleotides: TGTGCCAGTAGTATCTTCGGGACTAGCGGCATGGAGACCCAGTACTTC. Translation gives CASSIFGTSGMETQYF. Full variable domain (rest looked up from reference TRBV19 and TRBJ2-5): DGGITQSPKYLFRKEGQNVTLSCEQNLNHDAMYWYRQDPGQGLRLIYYSQIVNDFQKGDIAEGYSVSREKKESFPLTVTSAQKNPTAFYLCASSIFGTSGMETQYFGPGTRLLVL.